The 22 T cell receptor beta chains presented below share a single source sample, sequenced in a study of CD8+CD57+ T cells in acquired aplastic anemia. Patients chosen for sequencing had shown CD8+CD57+ cell expansion by flow cytometry. According to the study, genomic DNA was the template for TCR beta VDJ and CDR3 profiling. TCRdb used MiXCR to reprocess the reads, holding one entry per CDR3 protein. Among 100,000 to 150,000 distinct CDR3 sequences listed, 40% were seen once. The sequencing sample was made of sorted CD4+, CD8+, or CD8+CD57+ T cells (not recorded which) from PBMCs. Every receptor here comes from a human donor with aplastic anemia.

This clonotype occurred once. The junction departs from the called germline gene at one end, perhaps through a read error. CDR3 region: CASSQETRQGQETQCF. The CDR3 nucleotides are TGTGCCAGCAGCCAAGAGACTCGACAGGGTCAAGAGACCCAGTGCTTC. V is TRBV5-5 and J is TRBJ2-5; 7 bases are a match to TRBD1. The germline CDR1 and CDR2 sequences are SGHKS and YYEKEE (reference sequence). The CDR3 covers 16 residues.

This clonotype was detected many times. The chain links TRBV5-4 to TRBJ2-7; TRBD1 agrees at 9 bases. Looked up from germline, CDR1 is SGHNT and CDR2 is YYREEE (reference sequence). J lost 1 base, V lost 1 base, and 15 bases had no gene match. The CDR3 sequence is 19 residues long. The CDR3 sequence is CASSLKGTGPPIPSYEQYF. The DNA for the CDR3 is TGTGCCAGCAGCTTGAAGGGGACAGGGCCTCCTATCCCGTCCTACGAGCAGTACTTC.

At least ten counts were recorded for this clonotype. The chain links TRBV10-3 to TRBJ2-1; D uncertain. V lost 7 bases and J lost 7, with 8 bases in between. This CDR3 spans 11 amino acids. Germline V CDR1 and CDR2: ENHRY, SYGVKD. CDR3 protein: CAITDGNEQFF. CDR3 nucleotide sequence: TGTGCCATCACGGACGGGAATGAGCAGTTCTTC.

The rearrangement joins TRBV29-1 to TRBJ2-7, with D hard to call. Germline assignment: CDR1 SQVTM and CDR2 ANQGSEA. Trimming removed 4 bases from V and 1 base from J, with 11 bases in between. The CDR3 contains 13 residues. The DNA of the CDR3 is TGCAGCGTTGTATCCATCTCATCCTACGAGCAGTACTTC. Translation: CSVVSISSYEQYF.

This clonotype was picked up one time. A single base separates this from a much larger clone, so it may be a read error. It is likely a read error, because the conserved phenylalanine at the end of the CDR3 is missing. The chain combines TRBV20-1 with TRBJ2-1, with D maybe TRBD2 (6 bases). CDR1 is DFQATT, CDR2 SNEGSKA, per germline (reference sequence). The germline V and J ends were trimmed by 8 bases and 10 bases, with 21 bases remaining between them. CDR3 length: 13 amino acids. CDR3 in DNA: TGCAGTCTCCCGGGACTTACTACCGGCGAGCAGTTCCTC. Translating it yields CSLPGLTTGEQFL.

In this sample, this clonotype turned up a few times. The V gene is TRBV29-1, the J gene TRBJ2-1, with TRBD1 as a possible D gene (6 bases). CDR1 and CDR2 (germline): SQVTM, ANQGSEA. V was pared by 6 bases and J by 8 bases, with 8 bases between. The CDR3 is 10 residues long. The CDR3 coding sequence is TGCAGCGTCTACAGGGATGAGCAGTTCTTC. Translated, it gives CSVYRDEQFF.

Ten or more counts support this clonotype. V and J are TRBV6-1 and TRBJ1-4; possible D gene TRBD1, 5 bases. CDR1 is MNHNS, CDR2 SASEGT, per germline. The CDR3 runs 16 residues. Trimming stripped 7 bases from V and 8 bases from J, with 23 bases between. The CDR3 DNA is TGTGCCAGCACCCAAATCAGGGAGTACCGTCCGGAAAAACTGTTTTTT. Translating gives CASTQIREYRPEKLFF.

In its sample, this clonotype was seen a few times. V and J are TRBV7-2 and TRBJ1-2; D may be TRBD1 (6 bases). Germline CDR1 and CDR2: SGHTA and FQGNSA. V shed 5 bases and J shed 4 bases, with 14 bases lying between them. The CDR3 has 14 residues. The CDR3 region is CASSGASGAYGYTF. The DNA of the CDR3 is TGTGCCAGCAGCGGAGCCTCAGGGGCCTATGGCTACACCTTC.

In its sample, this clonotype was seen many times. The chain carries TRBV6-2 or TRBV6-3 and TRBJ1-2, with 7 bases that match TRBD1. CDR3 length: 14 amino acids. Trimming cost V 2 bases and J 2 bases; bases outside gene matches: 2. From germline, CDR1 is MNHEY and CDR2 SVGEGT. CDR3 DNA: TGTGCCAGCAGTTACCAACAGGGGAACTATGGCTACACCTTC. Translating it yields CASSYQQGNYGYTF.

This clonotype was recorded at least ten times. The CDR3 DNA reads TGTGCCAGCAGTGAAAGGAAAAACTATGGCTACACCTTC. Amino acids: CASSERKNYGYTF. The V call is TRBV6-1, the J call TRBJ1-2; D remains ambiguous. Trimming shortened V by 2 bases and J by 2 bases, and 6 bases separated the two germline ends. In germline, CDR1 is MNHNS, CDR2 SASEGT. The CDR3 totals 13 residues.

J is TRBJ2-5 and V is TRBV7-8, with D hard to call. The germline V and J ends were trimmed by 6 bases and 5 bases, with 19 bases remaining between them. This CDR3 is 15 amino acids long. Germline lookup yields CDR1 SGHVS and CDR2 FQNEAQ. The chain's CDR3 is CASSLSGSLGETQYF. DNA of the CDR3: TGTGCCAGCAGTTTATCGGGTAGTCTGGGCGAGACCCAGTACTTC.

This clonotype has a count of ten or more. The chain joins TRBV19 to TRBJ1-5; unclear D gene. This CDR3 is 15 amino acids long. Germline V gene sequence: CDR1 LNHDA, CDR2 SQIVND (reference sequence). Trimming pared 5 bases from V and 0 bases from J, leaving 11 bases between. In nucleotides, the CDR3 is TGTGCCAGTAGTGAGACATATCATAGCAATCAGCCCCAGCATTTT. Protein product: CASSETYHSNQPQHF.

The CDR3 coding sequence is TGTGCCAGCGGGACGGCTTCTAGCAATCAGCCCCAGCATTTT. Protein: CASGTASSNQPQHF. The J gene is TRBJ1-5, the V gene TRBV25-1, with D possibly TRBD1 on 5 matching bases. The CDR3 runs 14 residues. Trimming removed 8 bases at V and 0 bases at J, with 11 bases between. CDR1 MGHDK and CDR2 SYGVNS come from the germline V gene.

The J gene is TRBJ2-1, the V gene TRBV19; D possibly matches TRBD1 or TRBD2 (5 bases each). V was shortened by 0 bases and J by 4 bases, with 10 bases between the two germline ends. Germline V gives CDR1 LNHDA, CDR2 SQIVND (reference sequence). The CDR3 length is 15 residues. CDR3 in amino acids: CASSIDLGDYNEQFF. The DNA of the CDR3 is TGTGCCAGTAGTATAGATCTGGGGGATTACAATGAGCAGTTCTTC.

This clonotype was seen just once. A junction boundary mismatches the germline segment, possibly from a read error. This rearrangement joins TRBV2 to TRBJ1-3, with D perhaps matching TRBD1 (5 bases). Germline loops: CDR1 SNHLY, CDR2 FYNNEI. The CDR3 is 13 amino acids. The CDR3 DNA is TGTGCCAGTGCAGGACAATCGGGAAACACCATATACTTT. It yields the protein CASAGQSGNTIYF.

The chain has TRBV20-1 and TRBJ2-1, with 10 bases aligning to TRBD2. This CDR3 comprises 16 residues. V trimming: 3 bases; J trimming: 2 bases; junction bases outside the gene matches: 7. Per the germline V gene, CDR1 is DFQATT and CDR2 is SNEGSKA (reference sequence). The CDR3: CSASKSGGAAYNEQFF. The CDR3 DNA sequence: TGCAGTGCTAGCAAAAGCGGGGGGGCCGCCTACAATGAGCAGTTCTTC.

Note on this clonotype: This could be a read error, since a much larger clone is one nucleotide away. The chain carries TRBV2 and TRBJ1-2, with no clear D. The CDR3 sequence is 15 residues long. Germline CDR1 SNHLY, CDR2 FYNNEI. Trimming removed 7 bases at V and 5 bases at J, with 20 bases between. DNA of the CDR3: TGTGCCAGCAAGTCTACCCCAAACCGGGAATATGGCTACACCTTC. It specifies CASKSTPNREYGYTF.

V is TRBV15 and J is TRBJ1-6; weak D call: TRBD1 (6 bases). Per germline, CDR1 LNHNV and CDR2 YYDKDF (reference sequence). The CDR3 loop spans 15 amino acids. V gave up 0 bases and J gave up 10 bases, with 13 bases separating them. This CDR3 is CATSRETRRGSPLHF. In nucleotides, the CDR3 is TGTGCCACCAGCAGAGAGACAAGGAGGGGGTCACCCCTCCACTTT.

This clonotype was detected only a few times. The chain carries TRBV27 and TRBJ2-1; 7 nucleotides align to TRBD2. Germline assignment: CDR1 MNHEY and CDR2 SMNVEV (reference sequence). V shed 2 bases, J shed 1 base, and the junction held 2 bases outside the gene matches. The CDR3 runs 15 residues. The CDR3 reads CASSLMRGSYNEQFF. The DNA of the CDR3 is TGTGCCAGCAGTTTAATGCGGGGGTCCTACAATGAGCAGTTCTTC.

This clonotype has a single count. The junction departs from the called germline gene at one end, perhaps through a read error. This chain links TRBV4-1 with TRBJ2-1, with unresolved D. Looked up from germline, CDR1 is MGHRA and CDR2 is YSYEKL. The CDR3 totals 15 residues. The CDR3 loop reads CASSQPHQVRNGQFF. DNA for the CDR3: TGCGCCAGCAGCCAACCGCACCAAGTGCGGAATGGGCAGTTCTTC.

This clonotype has at least ten counts. The V call is TRBV19, the J call TRBJ2-1, with 7 bases matching TRBD2. CDR1 and CDR2 (germline): LNHDA, SQIVND (reference sequence). V lost 4 bases, J lost 10 bases, and 13 bases stayed unmatched. This CDR3 has 15 amino acids. In DNA, the CDR3 is TGTGCCAGTAGTAGGATTCCGACGGGGGAGGGCGAGCAGTTCTTC. Translation: CASSRIPTGEGEQFF.

This clonotype was counted at least ten times. In DNA form, the CDR3 reads TGTGCCAGCAGCGTAGAGGGGGGAAGGGCCATATATTTT. Amino acids: CASSVEGGRAIYF. V usage is TRBV9 and J usage is TRBJ1-3; D possibly corresponds to TRBD1 (6 bases). CDR1 is SGDLS and CDR2 is YYNGEE in the germline V gene. The V gene lost 0 bases and the J gene lost 11 bases, with 12 bases spanning the gap. The CDR3 consists of 13 residues.